This T cell receptor (beta chain) is from a study of T cells after yellow fever vaccination. Study background: Where fractions had low cell numbers, libraries were prepared from them with the SMART-Seq v4 Ultra Low Input RNA kit.

The study, taken as a whole, reports: The study noted that FACS-sorted repertoires could contain abundant clonotypes contaminating from the bulk population. Clonotypes appearing in both CD4 and CD8 compartments existed, and their share was small.

A process of 5'RACE template switching, which added a universal primer site and UMIs, was used to make TCR cDNA. TCRdb re-called the 5' RACE reads with MiXCR, one entry per CDR3 protein. The sample lists about 230,000 distinct CDR3 sequences, over 6.5% occurring once. This CDR3 region has 15 residues. The germline CDR1 and CDR2 sequences are SGHTA and FQGNSA. J was trimmed by 2 bases and V by 5 bases; bases with no gene match: 7. Details on this clonotype: Its antigen is currently unknown.

This sequence was found in a young man who received the YFV17D yellow fever vaccine. The chain uses TRBV7-2 and TRBJ2-7; 9 positions agree with TRBD1. The sequences come from CD4+ T cells sorted from PBMCs, collected on the day of the yellow fever booster vaccination. The CDR3 loop is CASSQWDRVAYEQYF. The CDR3 bases are TGTGCCAGCAGCCAATGGGACAGGGTCGCCTACGAGCAGTACTTC.